These 30 T cell receptor beta chains came from one sample sequenced in a study of blood T cell repertoires in COVID-19. Method: immunoSEQ multiplex PCR; TCRdb's copy keeps in-frame clones and lacks some. Of around 130,000 clones listed, over 70% are singletons. Sequencing was carried out using peripheral blood. The origin of the receptors is a man aged 55 to 69 with active or convalescent COVID-19.

The sample holds one count of this clone. This chain links TRBV18 with TRBJ2-7, with 11 bases identical to TRBD1. The CDR3 consists of 15 residues. Germline V gene sequence: CDR1 KGHSH, CDR2 LQKENI. Germline trimming cut 6 bases from V and 1 base from J; bases unmatched to any gene: 5. The CDR3 nucleotides read TGTGCCAGCTCCCGGGGACAGGGGGGTTCCTACGAGCAGTACTTC. This sequence encodes CASSRGQGGSYEQYF. Looking up the rest from reference TRBV18 and TRBJ2-7 gives the full variable domain: NAGVMQNPRHLVRRRGQEARLRCSPMKGHSHVYWYRQLPEEGLKFMVYLQKENIIDESGMPKERFSAEFPKEGPSILRIQQVVRGDSAAYFCASSRGQGGSYEQYFGPGTRLTVT.

This chain uses TRBV7-2 with TRBJ1-6; TRBD1 is a possible D gene (5 bases). The V and J ends lost 5 bases and 2 bases respectively, with 13 bases between them. From germline, CDR1 is SGHTA and CDR2 FQGNSA. This CDR3 spans 16 amino acids. The CDR3 coding sequence is TGTGCCAGCAGCCCCCGGGGGGGGACCTATAATTCACCCCTCCACTTT. Translation gives CASSPRGGTYNSPLHF.

The CDR3 is CASSQDGQPGEAQHF. The CDR3 DNA reads TGTGCCAGCAGCCAAGATGGCCAACCAGGCGAAGCCCAGCATTTT. The chain carries TRBV4-2 and TRBJ1-5; D is uncertain. Trimming cost V 0 bases and J 11 bases, with 17 bases left between them. Per the germline V gene, CDR1 is LGHNA and CDR2 is YNFKEQ. The CDR3 is 15 amino acids.

The chain couples TRBV29-1 to TRBJ2-1, with 9 bases identical to TRBD2. The CDR3 is 14 amino acids. The V segment lost 4 bases and the J segment 6 bases; nucleotides outside the gene matches: 7. Per the germline V gene, CDR1 is SQVTM and CDR2 is ANQGSEA. In DNA, the CDR3 is TGCAGCGTTGCCCCGGCGGGAGGGCCCAATGAGCAGTTCTTC. Translating gives CSVAPAGGPNEQFF.

The chain is built from TRBV10-3 and TRBJ1-3; no clear D gene. The V gene lost 5 bases and the J gene lost 0 bases, with 8 bases spanning the gap. The CDR3 has 14 residues. CDR1 is ENHRY and CDR2 is SYGVKD in the germline V gene. The CDR3 region has the DNA TGTGCCATCAGTCAGGCCTACTCTGGAAACACCATATATTTT. Its translation is CAISQAYSGNTIYF.

The rearrangement links TRBV7-2 to TRBJ2-1; TRBD2 is a possible D gene (6 bases). Trimming pared 6 bases from V and 9 bases from J, leaving 27 bases between. CDR1 is SGHTA, CDR2 FQGNSA, per germline. The CDR3 is 17 residues long. The DNA of the CDR3 is TGTGCCAGCAGTAAAACTATTGGATACGGGAGCCAAAGTGAGCAGTTCTTC. Amino acids: CASSKTIGYGSQSEQFF.

This clone was seen a single time. V and J are TRBV6-5 and TRBJ1-2; 7 bases map to TRBD1. Germline CDR1 MNHEY, CDR2 SVGAGI. V lost 8 bases and J lost 8; bases outside the gene matches: 14. The length of the CDR3 is 14 residues. The CDR3 reads CASPSREGGWGYTF. Here the CDR3 DNA reads TGTGCCAGCCCCTCGCGGGAAGGGGGCTGGGGCTACACCTTC.

The chain recombines TRBV6-5 with TRBJ2-3; no clear D gene. The CDR3 contains 13 residues. V lost 6 bases and J lost 6, with 13 bases in between. Germline V gene sequence: CDR1 MNHEY, CDR2 SVGAGI. Here the CDR3 reads CASSTGPRDTQYF. In nucleotides, the CDR3 is TGTGCCAGCAGCACCGGTCCGCGGGATACGCAGTATTTT.

The gene calls are TRBV5-4 and TRBJ2-5, with 12 bases aligning to TRBD1. The ends lost 4 bases at V and 5 bases at J; junction bases unmatched: 6. Germline V gene data show CDR1 as SGHNT and CDR2 as YYREEE (reference sequence). This CDR3 region has 15 residues. The CDR3 nucleotides are TGTGCCAGCAGCGGGGGACAGGGGGCAGGGGAGACCCAGTACTTC. This codes for CASSGGQGAGETQYF.

The count of this clone is one. The chain employs TRBV3-1 (or the pseudogene TRBV3-2) and TRBJ2-2, with 11 nucleotides matching TRBD2. The CDR3 is made up of 16 amino acids. V gave up 0 bases and J gave up 7 bases; unmatched junction bases: 4. CDR1 and CDR2 (germline): LGHDT, YNNKEL (reference sequence). DNA for the CDR3: TGTGCCAGCAGCCAAGAGACTAGCGGGACAGTCGGGGAGCTGTTTTTT. Protein product: CASSQETSGTVGELFF.

This rearrangement joins TRBV7-9 to TRBJ1-2, with 9 nucleotides matching TRBD1. V shed 3 bases, J shed 8 bases, and the junction held 10 bases outside the gene matches. Germline V lookup: CDR1 SEHNR, CDR2 FQNEAQ (reference sequence). The CDR3 runs to 15 residues. DNA of the CDR3: TGTGCCAGCAGCTTGCCGGGACAGGGAACAAGCGGCTACACCTTC. It yields the protein CASSLPGQGTSGYTF.

This chain uses TRBV7-2 with TRBJ1-1; 7 positions match TRBD1. Germline CDR1 and CDR2: SGHTA and FQGNSA. The CDR3 contains 13 residues. J lost 4 bases, V lost 6 bases, and 5 bases had no gene match. The CDR3 loop is CASRPQGRTEAFF. The DNA of the CDR3 is TGTGCCAGCAGACCACAGGGGCGCACTGAAGCTTTCTTT.

V usage is TRBV4-3 and J usage is TRBJ2-1; possible D gene TRBD2, 6 bases. V was trimmed by 0 bases and J by 0 bases, leaving 12 bases between them. Germline CDR1 is LGHNA and CDR2 is YSLEER. CDR3 length equals 17 residues. CDR3 protein: CASSQDGSGSSYNEQFF. CDR3 in DNA: TGCGCCAGCAGCCAAGACGGTAGCGGAAGCTCCTACAATGAGCAGTTCTTC.

The genes are TRBV7-3 and TRBJ2-5, with D possibly matching TRBD1 (6 bases). The V end lost 0 bases, the J end lost 5 bases, and 16 bases lay between the germline ends. CDR1 is SGHTA, CDR2 FQGTGA, per germline. The CDR3 contains 16 residues. The CDR3 protein is CASSLTGTTMGETQYF. CDR3 in DNA: TGTGCCAGCAGCTTAACCGGGACAACTATGGGGGAGACCCAGTACTTC.

V is TRBV19 and J is TRBJ2-2; 11 bases match TRBD1. J lost 5 bases, V lost 8 bases, and 7 bases had no gene match. This CDR3 spans 15 amino acids. The V gene's germline CDR1 is LNHDA and CDR2 SQIVND (reference sequence). The DNA for the CDR3 is TGTGCCAGTCGGACAGGGGGCGCTGGTACCGGGGAGCTGTTTTTT. It is translated as CASRTGGAGTGELFF.

In its sample, this clone was seen once. The chain links TRBV3-1 (or the pseudogene TRBV3-2) to TRBJ2-5; the D gene is possibly TRBD2 (6 bases). V lost 2 bases to trimming and J lost 5 bases, with 15 bases between them. The CDR3 totals 15 residues. Germline-derived CDR1 and CDR2 are LGHDT and YNNKEL (reference sequence). The CDR3 protein is CASSQRLGSRETQYF. CDR3 DNA sequence: TGTGCCAGCAGCCAAAGACTAGGAAGTCGGGAGACCCAGTACTTC.

J is TRBJ1-5 and V is TRBV4-1; D remains ambiguous. The V and J ends lost 1 base and 8 bases respectively, with 15 bases between them. The CDR3 is made up of 15 amino acids. Germline loops: CDR1 MGHRA, CDR2 YSYEKL. CDR3 protein: CASSQVAQVGEPQHF. In nucleotides, the CDR3 is TGCGCCAGCAGCCAAGTCGCACAAGTCGGGGAGCCCCAGCATTTT.

This clone was found many times. The chain joins TRBV29-1 to TRBJ2-2, with TRBD2 matching 8 bases. Per germline, CDR1 SQVTM and CDR2 ANQGSEA. V was pared by 5 bases and J by 2 bases, with 4 bases of the junction left unmatched. This CDR3 region has 14 residues. The CDR3: CSVQAGGNTGELFF. CDR3 coding DNA: TGCAGCGTTCAGGCGGGGGGAAACACCGGGGAGCTGTTTTTT.

The chain carries TRBV10-1 and TRBJ2-7; 7 nucleotides line up with TRBD2. The CDR3 has 15 residues. CDR1 is WNHNN and CDR2 is SYGVQD in the germline V gene (reference sequence). The ends lost 3 bases at V and 2 bases at J; junction bases unmatched: 7. CDR3 residues: CASSEKGTTAYEQYF. CDR3 in DNA: TGCGCCAGCAGTGAAAAAGGGACTACCGCCTACGAGCAGTACTTC.

The rearrangement uses TRBV7-2 and TRBJ1-3, with unresolved D. V was cut by 0 bases and J by 0 bases, with 3 bases left in between. This CDR3 is 14 amino acids long. The germline CDR1 and CDR2 sequences are SGHTA and FQGNSA. Written as DNA, the CDR3 is TGTGCCAGCAGCTTAGCCATCTCTGGAAACACCATATATTTT. Amino acid sequence: CASSLAISGNTIYF.

V and J are TRBV4-1 and TRBJ2-1; 9 positions agree with TRBD2. J lost 0 bases, V lost 4 bases, and 7 bases had no gene match. The germline gives CDR1 MGHRA, CDR2 YSYEKL. This CDR3 has 17 amino acids. The CDR3 bases are TGCGCCAGCAGCCCGGGACTAGCTCGTAGCTCCTACAATGAGCAGTTCTTC. Translated, it gives CASSPGLARSSYNEQFF.

The CDR3 reads CASSNRGQGTEAFF. The CDR3 DNA sequence: TGTGCCAGCTCAAACAGGGGGCAAGGCACTGAAGCTTTCTTT. The chain links TRBV18 to TRBJ1-1, with 9 bases that match TRBD1. The ends lost 5 bases at V and 4 bases at J; junction bases unmatched: 5. This CDR3 region has 14 residues. Looked up from germline, CDR1 is KGHSH and CDR2 is LQKENI.

The table lists this clone with a count of one. This sequence joins TRBV20-1 and TRBJ2-5; D call uncertain. The CDR3 is 11 amino acids. CDR1 and CDR2 from the germline V gene are DFQATT and SNEGSKA (reference sequence). V lost 1 base to trimming and J lost 5 bases, with 5 bases between them. The CDR3 here is CSARVRETQYF. The CDR3 region has the DNA TGCAGTGCTAGAGTTCGGGAGACCCAGTACTTC.

The CDR3 loop reads CASSLLRGGNQPQHF. The DNA for the CDR3 is TGTGCCAGCAGTTTGCTTCGGGGAGGGAATCAGCCCCAGCATTTT. The rearrangement uses TRBV28 and TRBJ1-5, with D unclear. CDR1 is MDHEN, CDR2 SYDVKM, per germline. Trimming left V 3 bases short and J 4 bases short, with 13 bases between. CDR3 length: 15 amino acids.

The chain employs TRBV19 and TRBJ1-2; no reliable D call. The V gene lost 5 bases and the J gene lost 7 bases, with 14 bases spanning the gap. The germline V gene encodes CDR1 LNHDA and CDR2 SQIVND (reference sequence). This CDR3 has 13 residues. The CDR3 sequence: CASSEVPGGGYTF. The CDR3 DNA follows: TGTGCCAGTAGTGAGGTCCCGGGAGGTGGCTACACCTTC. Complete variable domain (other parts from reference TRBV19 and TRBJ1-2): DGGITQSPKYLFRKEGQNVTLSCEQNLNHDAMYWYRQDPGQGLRLIYYSQIVNDFQKGDIAEGYSVSREKKESFPLTVTSAQKNPTAFYLCASSEVPGGGYTFGSGTRLTVV.

The V and J genes are TRBV12-3 or TRBV12-4 and TRBJ1-1; a weak D match, TRBD1 (5 bases). V was pared by 2 bases and J by 4 bases, with 8 bases between. This CDR3 contains 13 residues. The CDR3 spells CASSLSGVTEAFF. The DNA of the CDR3 is TGTGCCAGCAGTTTATCGGGGGTCACTGAAGCTTTCTTT.

This clone was observed a single time. The rearrangement uses TRBV7-9 and TRBJ2-1, with 7 bases identical to TRBD1. V dropped 7 bases and J dropped 6; count of bases not matched to a gene: 6. This CDR3 is 13 amino acids long. Germline CDR1 SEHNR, CDR2 FQNEAQ (reference sequence). Here the CDR3 reads CASKKQGFNEQFF. CDR3 in DNA: TGTGCCAGCAAAAAACAGGGGTTCAATGAGCAGTTCTTC.

This chain joins TRBV2 and TRBJ1-1; D gene uncertain. The CDR3 spans 13 residues. The germline CDR1 and CDR2 sequences are SNHLY and FYNNEI. V lost 4 bases to trimming and J lost 4 bases, with 10 bases between them. Here the CDR3 reads CASSAEQRTEAFF. Here the CDR3 DNA reads TGTGCCAGCAGTGCCGAGCAGCGCACTGAAGCTTTCTTT.

J is TRBJ2-5 and V is TRBV29-1; weak D call: TRBD1 (6 bases). The germline gives CDR1 SQVTM, CDR2 ANQGSEA. The V gene lost 7 bases and the J gene lost 4 bases, with 10 bases spanning the gap. This CDR3 spans 11 amino acids. Written as DNA, the CDR3 is TGCAGCGGAGGACAGATAGAGACCCAGTACTTC. Translation: CSGGQIETQYF.

V gene TRBV30 combines with J gene TRBJ1-1, with 7 bases fitting TRBD1. V dropped 2 bases and J dropped 0; count of bases not matched to a gene: 3. The CDR3 sequence is 14 residues long. The germline gives CDR1 GTSNPN, CDR2 SVGIG (reference sequence). The CDR3 sequence: CAWSPGTVNTEAFF. The CDR3 DNA reads TGTGCCTGGAGTCCCGGGACAGTGAACACTGAAGCTTTCTTT.